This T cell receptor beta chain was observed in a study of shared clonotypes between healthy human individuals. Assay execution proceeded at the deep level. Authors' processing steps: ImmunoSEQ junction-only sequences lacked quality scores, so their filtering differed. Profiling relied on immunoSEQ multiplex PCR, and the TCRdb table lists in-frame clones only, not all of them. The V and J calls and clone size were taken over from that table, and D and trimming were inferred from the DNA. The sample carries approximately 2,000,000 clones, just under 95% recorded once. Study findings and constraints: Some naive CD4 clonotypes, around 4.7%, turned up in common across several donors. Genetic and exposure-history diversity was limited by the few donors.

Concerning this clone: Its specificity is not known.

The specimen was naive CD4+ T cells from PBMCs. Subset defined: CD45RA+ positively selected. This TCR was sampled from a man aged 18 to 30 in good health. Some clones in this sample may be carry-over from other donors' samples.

In DNA form, the CDR3 reads TGCAGCGTTGCCCTAAAATTGGCCTATGGCTACACCTTC. It codes for CSVALKLAYGYTF. The chain recombines TRBV29-1 with TRBJ1-2; no definite D call. Trimming stripped 4 bases from V and 4 bases from J, with 13 bases between. The CDR3 length is 13 residues. Germline CDR1 reads SQVTM; CDR2 reads ANQGSEA.